This TCR beta chain was sequenced during a study of blood T cell repertoires in COVID-19. V was pared by 3 bases and J by 4 bases, with 4 bases of the junction left unmatched. The CDR3 has 14 residues. Germline CDR1 reads SEHNR; CDR2 reads FQNEAQ (reference sequence). Repertoires were generated with immunoSEQ multiplex PCR, while TCRdb's copy carries only in-frame clones and drops some. Found here are roughly 100,000 clones, around 90% of them singletons; the top ten hold about 7.6%. Sequencing input: peripheral blood. This chain uses TRBV7-9 with TRBJ2-3; 7 bases align to TRBD1. The receptor was derived from a woman in her 70s with acute or convalescent COVID-19. For the CDR3, the DNA is TGTGCCAGCAGCTTCAGACAGGGACCAGATACGCAGTATTTT. Its protein product is CASSFRQGPDTQYF.